This T cell receptor beta chain was obtained from a study of blood T cell repertoires in COVID-19. Turning to the study itself: Specimens from acute and convalescent COVID-19 originated in the United States, Italy and Spain. The cDNA or gDNA used as material had been derived from T cells, B-cell-depleted T cells, or PBMCs.

Followed over time, Seattle patients had been enrolled while infection was active. In germline, CDR1 is ENHRY, CDR2 SYGVKD. This CDR3 is built from 14 residues. J lost 5 bases, V lost 5 bases, and 5 bases had no gene match. In the authors' methods: Amplified reference gene primers provided the basis for estimating nucleated cell counts. The protocol was immunoSEQ multiplex PCR, while the TCRdb copy is restricted to in-frame clones and leaves out a portion. That table furnishes V, J and clone size, whereas the DNA furnished D and trimming. The sample contains about 88,000 clones, roughly 87% of which appear only once.

Input material: peripheral blood. V and J are TRBV10-3 and TRBJ2-7; 11 bases are a match to TRBD1. The sequence was collected from a man younger than 30 with COVID-19, enrolled during active disease. CDR3 amino acids: CAISIGQGANEQYF. The CDR3 bases are TGTGCCATCAGTATCGGACAGGGGGCCAACGAGCAGTACTTC.